These 23 T cell receptor beta chains share one sample of origin, sequenced in a study of response to subunit inactivated influenza vaccine. From the RT-PCR reads, TCRdb called clonotypes with MiXCR, one entry per CDR3 protein. The table has 150,000 to 200,000 distinct CDR3 sequences, around 12% seen once; the top ten hold 25% to 30%. This same sample was also taken into another study, of T cells expressing NK-cell markers. That source reports: A 5'RACE template switching approach incorporating UMIs was used to make TCR beta cDNA.

This sample comprised CD8+ T cells sorted from PBMCs, obtained about 11 days after vaccination. All receptors come from a man aged 45-65 years who received an inactivated influenza vaccine.

Concerning this clonotype itself: Being one base from a much bigger clone, this may be a read error. The rearrangement uses TRBV6-5 and TRBJ2-1; D might be TRBD1 (6 bases). The length of the CDR3 is 14 residues. In germline, CDR1 is MNHEY, CDR2 SVGAGI. The CDR3 coding sequence is TGTGCCAGCAGTTACGAACAGGGCTGGGATGAGCAGCTCTTC. Protein product: CASSYEQGWDEQLF.

The CDR3 DNA reads TGTGCCAGCAGCCAAGGCATTAGCGGATACAATGAGCAGTTCTTC. This codes for CASSQGISGYNEQFF. The chain couples TRBV3-1 to TRBJ2-1; D possibly corresponds to TRBD2 (6 bases). From germline, CDR1 is LGHDT and CDR2 YNNKEL (reference sequence). CDR3 length: 15 amino acids. V lost 1 base to trimming and J lost 4 bases, with 11 bases between them.

This clonotype has just a few counts. The chain recombines TRBV6-5 with TRBJ2-7; perhaps TRBD1 as D (6 bases). V was trimmed by 0 bases and J by 6 bases, leaving 9 bases between them. The CDR3 extends over 13 amino acids. Germline V CDR1 and CDR2: MNHEY, SVGAGI. The DNA for the CDR3 is TGTGCCAGCAGTTACTCGAACAGGGCCGAGCAGTACTTC. It translates to CASSYSNRAEQYF.

The chain links TRBV27 to TRBJ2-6; the D gene is possibly TRBD2 (6 bases). Germline CDR1 MNHEY, CDR2 SMNVEV (reference sequence). The germline V and J ends were trimmed by 5 bases and 1 base, with 12 bases remaining between them. This CDR3 spans 16 amino acids. The CDR3 loop reads CASSNGGGSGANVLTF. CDR3 coding DNA: TGTGCCAGCAGTAACGGGGGTGGGTCTGGGGCCAACGTCCTGACTTTC.

This clonotype was counted many times. The chain joins TRBV29-1 to TRBJ2-7; 9 nucleotides align to TRBD1. Germline lookup yields CDR1 SQVTM and CDR2 ANQGSEA. V lost 6 bases to trimming and J lost 3 bases; unmatched junction nucleotides: 3. This CDR3 contains 12 residues. The CDR3 nucleotides are TGCAGCGTAGGACAGGGGTACTACGAGCAGTACTTC. Protein sequence: CSVGQGYYEQYF.

This clonotype was found many times. V is TRBV20-1 and J is TRBJ2-7, with a possible D match to TRBD1 (6 bases). Trimming stripped 6 bases from V and 0 bases from J, with 12 bases between. The CDR3 runs 13 residues. The germline V gene has CDR1 DFQATT and CDR2 SNEGSKA (reference sequence). Here the CDR3 reads CSAQTGSSYEQYF. CDR3 coding DNA: TGCAGTGCCCAGACAGGTAGCTCCTACGAGCAGTACTTC.

The rearrangement links TRBV5-1 to TRBJ2-2; no definite D call. V dropped 3 bases and J dropped 7 bases, with 7 bases sitting between them. Looked up from germline, CDR1 is SGHRS and CDR2 is YFSETQ. The CDR3 extends over 12 amino acids. In DNA form, the CDR3 reads TGCGCCAGCAGCTGGTCCGGCGGGGAGCTGTTTTTT. Translation: CASSWSGGELFF.

This clonotype was picked up many times. CDR3 protein: CAIRPGQVGYTDTQYF. In DNA, the CDR3 is TGTGCCATCAGACCGGGACAGGTCGGCTACACAGATACGCAGTATTTT. The chain combines TRBV10-3 with TRBJ2-3; 8 nucleotides line up with TRBD1. CDR3 length equals 16 residues. Germline CDR1 and CDR2: ENHRY and SYGVKD. V gave up 6 bases and J gave up 2 bases; unmatched junction bases: 10.

This clonotype turned up a few times. The genes are TRBV4-1 and TRBJ1-1; a weak D match, TRBD1 (5 bases). Germline CDR1 is MGHRA and CDR2 is YSYEKL. Trimming removed 5 bases from V and 2 bases from J, with 15 bases in between. The length of the CDR3 is 15 residues. CDR3 nucleotides: TGCGCCAGCAGCTTTCAACGGGGGGGAAACACTGAAGCTTTCTTT. Translation: CASSFQRGGNTEAFF.

The J gene is TRBJ1-2, the V gene TRBV9; TRBD1 is a possible D gene (5 bases). V was cut by 4 bases and J by 8 bases, with 21 bases left in between. The germline CDR1 and CDR2 sequences are SGDLS and YYNGEE. The CDR3 sequence is 15 residues long. The CDR3 here is CASSPRAGGWRGYTF. The CDR3 DNA reads as TGTGCCAGCAGCCCCCGGGCGGGGGGGTGGCGCGGCTACACCTTC.

A few counts support this clonotype. The chain carries TRBV6-5 and TRBJ2-3, with 7 bases fitting TRBD2. The CDR3 extends over 15 amino acids. The V gene end was trimmed by 4 bases and the J gene end by 2 bases; junction bases not matched to a gene: 6. Germline V gene sequence: CDR1 MNHEY, CDR2 SVGAGI. The CDR3 here is CASSLGLGPTDTQYF. In DNA, the CDR3 is TGTGCCAGCAGTTTAGGACTAGGGCCCACAGATACGCAGTATTTT.

This chain joins TRBV7-6 and TRBJ2-3, with 7 bases fitting TRBD1. Germline CDR1 reads SGHVS; CDR2 reads FNYEAQ. J was trimmed by 4 bases and V by 5 bases; bases with no gene match: 6. The CDR3 totals 14 residues. CDR3 in amino acids: CASSPTGVPDTQYF. The CDR3 coding sequence is TGTGCCAGCAGCCCTACAGGGGTACCAGATACGCAGTATTTT.

This clonotype showed up many times. The chain uses TRBV5-1 and TRBJ1-1; D not certain. CDR1 and CDR2 (germline): SGHRS, YFSETQ. This CDR3 is 15 amino acids long. The V and J ends lost 0 bases and 3 bases respectively, with 12 bases between them. Here the CDR3 reads CASSLAGGIYTEAFF. The DNA for the CDR3 is TGCGCCAGCAGCTTGGCAGGCGGGATCTACACTGAAGCTTTCTTT.

The chain couples TRBV2 to TRBJ2-1; D perhaps matches TRBD1 (5 bases). Germline V gene lookup returns CDR1 SNHLY and CDR2 FYNNEI. The V and J ends lost 1 base and 6 bases respectively, with 19 bases between them. The CDR3 has 17 residues. CDR3 sequence (DNA): TGTGCCAGCAGTGAAGGTTCTGGGCAGGGCTTTTCCAATGAGCAGTTCTTC. Its protein is CASSEGSGQGFSNEQFF.

The chain is built from TRBV9 and TRBJ2-1; 7 bases agree with TRBD1. J gave up 8 bases and V 4 bases, and 15 bases lay outside the gene matches. This CDR3 comprises 16 residues. The V gene's germline CDR1 is SGDLS and CDR2 YYNGEE. CDR3 protein: CASSHKPGQRVYEQFF. CDR3 DNA sequence: TGTGCCAGCAGCCATAAACCGGGACAGAGGGTTTATGAGCAGTTCTTC.

This clonotype was recorded many times. The chain recombines TRBV3-1 with TRBJ2-7, with D possibly TRBD2 on 6 matching bases. The CDR3 extends over 14 amino acids. V was shortened by 6 bases and J by 6 bases, with 18 bases between the two germline ends. Germline lookup yields CDR1 LGHDT and CDR2 YNNKEL (reference sequence). CDR3 coding DNA: TGTGCCAGCAGTAAGCGGGTGGCGTTGGGCGAGCAGTACTTC. It translates to CASSKRVALGEQYF.

At least ten counts were recorded for this clonotype. The chain is built from TRBV4-3 and TRBJ2-6; TRBD1 might be the D (5 bases). The CDR3 runs to 18 residues. Trimming shortened V by 0 bases and J by 0 bases, and 12 bases separated the two germline ends. Germline V CDR1 and CDR2: LGHNA, YSLEER. The CDR3 reads CASSQDPGFSSGANVLTF. For the CDR3, the DNA is TGCGCCAGCAGCCAAGATCCAGGGTTCTCCTCTGGGGCCAACGTCCTGACTTTC.

V gene TRBV7-9 combines with J gene TRBJ1-5; D is perhaps TRBD1 (5 bases). The germline V gene has CDR1 SEHNR and CDR2 FQNEAQ (reference sequence). The CDR3 is 15 residues long. V was clipped by 4 bases and J by 7 bases, with 17 bases between them. CDR3 bases: TGTGCCAGCAGCTCGGGACTGGGGCTCGGGCAGCCCCAGCATTTT. Its translation is CASSSGLGLGQPQHF.

The chain couples TRBV5-1 to TRBJ1-2, with 7 bases identical to TRBD1. The junction had 18 bases not matched to a gene; V was cut back by 1 base and J by 6 bases. Germline CDR1 is SGHRS and CDR2 is YFSETQ. CDR3 length: 18 amino acids. CDR3 sequence: CASSLSLTGRADVNGYTF. CDR3 bases: TGCGCCAGCAGCTTGTCCCTGACAGGGAGGGCTGATGTTAATGGCTACACCTTC.

This clonotype has ten or more counts. V and J are TRBV29-1 and TRBJ2-7, with TRBD1 matching 10 bases. With 6 bases clipped from V and 4 bases from J, the junction kept 9 bases outside the gene matches. Looked up from germline, CDR1 is SQVTM and CDR2 is ANQGSEA. The CDR3 runs 14 residues. CDR3 DNA: TGCAGCGTCTACTTGGGACAGGGGAATTACGAGCAGTACTTC. Residues: CSVYLGQGNYEQYF.

This clonotype appeared a few times. CDR3 region: CASSSPRNQEQYF. As DNA, the CDR3 is TGTGCCAGCAGTTCTCCAAGGAACCAGGAGCAGTACTTC. The gene calls are TRBV28 and TRBJ2-7; D is uncertain. The CDR3 length is 13 residues. Per germline, CDR1 MDHEN and CDR2 SYDVKM. Trimming pared 4 bases from V and 7 bases from J, leaving 14 bases between.

The chain joins TRBV27 to TRBJ2-1; a weak D match, TRBD1 (5 bases). Per the germline V gene, CDR1 is MNHEY and CDR2 is SMNVEV (reference sequence). V lost 5 bases and J lost 0, with 17 bases in between. CDR3 length: 17 residues. The CDR3 spells CASSPSGATLSYNEQFF. CDR3 sequence (DNA): TGTGCCAGCAGTCCCAGTGGGGCGACTCTCTCCTACAATGAGCAGTTCTTC.

This chain links TRBV4-1 with TRBJ2-7, with 8 bases identical to TRBD1. This CDR3 is 15 amino acids long. Unmatched junction bases numbered 16, after V lost 6 bases and J lost 9 bases. Germline V CDR1 and CDR2: MGHRA, YSYEKL. CDR3 region: CASSPWGQALGGQYF. The CDR3 DNA is TGCGCCAGCAGTCCGTGGGGACAGGCGCTTGGAGGGCAGTACTTC.